This T cell receptor beta chain was identified in a study of blood T cells in healthy people across ages. General study findings and limits: Without sorted subsets, naive and antigen-experienced compartments could not be conclusively compared.

V lost 0 bases to trimming and J lost 5 bases, with 11 bases between them. The CDR3 runs to 15 residues. CDR1 is MNHEY and CDR2 is SVGEGT in the germline V gene. Notes on this clonotype: The target antigen is unknown.

Primed by a sample-barcoded 5' primer and a J-beta primer mix, a second PCR proceeded for roughly 7 to 12 cycles. TCRdb processed the 5' RACE reads anew with MiXCR; each CDR3 protein has one entry. The sample contains 850,000 to 1,000,000 distinct CDR3 sequences, about 48% of which appear only once. The clonotype comes from a man aged 25 to 40 in good health. This chain uses TRBV6-2 or TRBV6-3 with TRBJ2-1, with D possibly being TRBD1 (6 bases). What was sequenced was blood. In DNA, the CDR3 is TGTGCCAGCAGTTACTCGAGAACAGGGAACAATGAGCAGTTCTTC. Protein sequence: CASSYSRTGNNEQFF.